The entry below gives a single T cell receptor (beta chain) sequence along with its context. This specimen comes from a study of blood T cell repertoires in COVID-19. Only in-frame clones appear in the TCRdb table, and some are missing; sequencing was by immunoSEQ multiplex PCR. Among some 460,000 clones listed, roughly 87% were seen once. Allocation to cohorts depended on clinical history reported by the participants. Resolution of symptoms, clearance, or two negative PCRs was present in recovered Cohort 3 donors. The CDR3 length is 16 residues. Trimming took off 3 bases at V and 0 bases at J, with 14 bases between the two ends. CDR1 is LNHDA and CDR2 is SQIVND in the germline V gene (reference sequence).

The sequence came from a woman younger than 30 who had recovered from COVID-19. The sample was PBMCs or T cells enriched from blood (not recorded which). The chain has TRBV19 and TRBJ1-1; D might be TRBD1 (5 bases). The CDR3 reads CASSMAGHPMNTEAFF. The CDR3 nucleotides read TGTGCCAGTAGTATGGCGGGGCACCCTATGAACACTGAAGCTTTCTTT.